Listed here are 19 T cell receptor beta chains from one sample, sequenced in a study of cytomegalovirus exposure and HLA in healthy donors. In the PCR, 60 Vbeta and 13 Jbeta primers were used. This table comes from immunoSEQ multiplex PCR, and its TCRdb copy is limited to in-frame clones, with some not included. The sample records under 200,000 clones, approximately 77% being singletons. Sequenced: PBMCs. The receptors shown here come from a man aged 18 to 30 in good health and CMV-seronegative.

The chain has TRBV10-3 and TRBJ2-7, with D uncertain. The ends were cut back, 0 bases at V and 0 bases at J, with 9 bases in the middle. Germline CDR1 is ENHRY and CDR2 is SYGVKD. This CDR3 contains 15 residues. Written as DNA, the CDR3 is TGTGCCATCAGTGAGTCAAAGCCTAGCTCCTACGAGCAGTACTTC. This encodes CAISESKPSSYEQYF.

This clone was counted once. J is TRBJ2-7 and V is TRBV19; 7 nucleotides line up with TRBD1. Per germline, CDR1 LNHDA and CDR2 SQIVND (reference sequence). The CDR3 sequence is 15 residues long. The trim removed 4 bases at V and 1 base at J, leaving 7 bases unmatched. In nucleotides, the CDR3 is TGTGCCAGTAGTAGCCCCCGACAGGGTTCCTACGAGCAGTACTTC. Amino acids: CASSSPRQGSYEQYF.

The rearrangement links TRBV21-1 to TRBJ1-1. TRBV21-1 constitutes a pseudogene. The CDR3 is 15 amino acids. The chain's CDR3 is CASSPRLTRDTEAFF. The CDR3 DNA is TGTGCCAGCAGCCCCCGGCTAACGAGGGACACTGAAGCTTTCTTT.

The genes are TRBV6-5 and TRBJ1-1; TRBD1 matches 8 bases. The junction had 6 bases not matched to a gene; V was cut back by 7 bases and J by 8 bases. Per the germline V gene, CDR1 is MNHEY and CDR2 is SVGAGI. The CDR3 covers 12 residues. The CDR3 protein is CASNGQGPEAFF. CDR3 DNA sequence: TGTGCCAGCAATGGACAGGGCCCCGAAGCTTTCTTT.

J is TRBJ1-3 and V is TRBV11-1; D uncertain. The CDR3 is made up of 15 amino acids. Germline V CDR1 and CDR2: SGHAT, FQDESV (reference sequence). Between the trimmed V and J ends, which lost 3 bases and 2 bases, there was a span of 11 bases. The CDR3: CASSFPDTTGNTIYF. The DNA of the CDR3 is TGTGCCAGCAGCTTCCCCGACACCACTGGAAACACCATATATTTT.

The gene calls are TRBV18 and TRBJ2-5; D gene uncertain. The DNA end is more similar to TRBJ2-7, so the J call may be wrong. The CDR3 sequence is 11 residues long. Germline V gene data show CDR1 as KGHSH and CDR2 as LQKENI. CDR3 amino acids: CASSRSYEQYF. CDR3 nucleotides: TGTGCCAGCTCACGATCCTACGAGCAGTACTTC.

J is TRBJ2-1 and V is TRBV1; the D call of TRBD2 is as the table states it, not checked on the DNA. TRBV1 represents a pseudogene. This CDR3 is 11 amino acids long. The CDR3 protein is CTSSQSGEQFF. The DNA of the CDR3 is TGCACCAGCAGCCAATCGGGTGAGCAGTTCTTC.

This sequence joins TRBV27 and TRBJ2-3, with D tentatively TRBD2 (5 bases). The CDR3 consists of 14 residues. Trimming shortened V by 7 bases and J by 13 bases, and 24 bases separated the two germline ends. Germline V gene sequence: CDR1 MNHEY, CDR2 SMNVEV (reference sequence). This chain's CDR3 is CASTSLQSHTAEYF. Written as DNA, the CDR3 is TGTGCCAGCACGTCCCTCCAGTCCCATACAGCGGAGTATTTT.

The gene calls are TRBV7-2 and TRBJ1-5, with 8 nucleotides matching TRBD1. V was pared by 5 bases and J by 4 bases, with 7 bases of the junction left unmatched. The CDR3 totals 15 residues. The germline CDR1 and CDR2 sequences are SGHTA and FQGNSA. CDR3 coding DNA: TGTGCCAGCAGCCCCGGACAGGGTGGGAATCAGCCCCAGCATTTT. As protein: CASSPGQGGNQPQHF.

V usage is TRBV25-1 and J usage is TRBJ2-3; D perhaps matches TRBD1 (6 bases). V was shortened by 5 bases and J by 3 bases, with 9 bases between the two germline ends. The germline CDR1 and CDR2 sequences are MGHDK and SYGVNS. There are 13 residues in the CDR3. CDR3 sequence: CASSLTGTDTQYF. CDR3 bases: TGTGCCAGCAGTCTTACAGGGACAGATACGCAGTATTTT.

V gene TRBV5-1 combines with J gene TRBJ2-7, with 9 nucleotides matching TRBD1. The CDR3 covers 14 residues. The germline CDR1 and CDR2 sequences are SGHRS and YFSETQ. V lost 5 bases and J lost 4; bases outside the gene matches: 7. The CDR3 loop is CASRLAGTGYEQYF. CDR3 bases: TGCGCCAGCAGACTAGCAGGGACAGGGTACGAGCAGTACTTC.

This sequence joins TRBV5-6 and TRBJ1-1, with a tentative D call TRBD1 (5 bases). The CDR3 consists of 13 residues. Germline V lookup: CDR1 SGHDT, CDR2 YYEEEE. V dropped 6 bases and J dropped 5 bases, with 14 bases sitting between them. The CDR3 protein is CASTFVGGTEAFF. Here the CDR3 DNA reads TGTGCCAGCACCTTCGTCGGGGGGACTGAAGCTTTCTTT. The whole variable domain, remainder taken from reference TRBV5-6 and TRBJ1-1, is DAGVTQSPTHLIKTRGQQVTLRCSPKSGHDTVSWYQQALGQGPQFIFQYYEEEERQRGNFPDRFSGHQFPNYSSELNVNALLLGDSALYLCASTFVGGTEAFFGQGTRLTVV.

The V gene is TRBV5-6, the J gene TRBJ2-7, with TRBD1 matching over 9 bases. This CDR3 is built from 14 residues. Trimming took 7 bases from V and 5 from J; bases not matched to a gene: 10. Germline CDR1 reads SGHDT; CDR2 reads YYEEEE. The CDR3 DNA follows: TGTGCCAGCTGGCCCCGGGACAGGGTGCACGAGCAGTACTTC. Translation: CASWPRDRVHEQYF.

The chain couples TRBV7-9 to TRBJ2-5; TRBD2 matches 9 bases. Per the germline V gene, CDR1 is SEHNR and CDR2 is FQNEAQ (reference sequence). CDR3 length equals 15 residues. With V trimmed by 5 bases and J by 4 bases, 8 bases remained unmatched. The CDR3 nucleotides are TGTGCCAGCAGCCCCTGGACTAGCGTACGAGAGACCCAGTACTTC. It translates to CASSPWTSVRETQYF.

This chain links TRBV19 with TRBJ1-3, with a possible D match to TRBD1 (5 bases). The CDR3 spans 16 residues. Trimming stripped 6 bases from V and 14 bases from J, with 29 bases between. CDR1 and CDR2 from the germline V gene are LNHDA and SQIVND (reference sequence). The CDR3 DNA sequence: TGTGCCAGTAGCAAGGGGTCGGGGGATTTCGGTCGCCTCTTATATTTT. Translation: CASSKGSGDFGRLLYF.

The chain uses TRBV6-6 and TRBJ2-1; 14 bases are a match to TRBD2. The CDR3 is 15 amino acids. Germline CDR1 MNHNY, CDR2 SVGAGI (reference sequence). V lost 7 bases and J lost 9; bases outside the gene matches: 8. CDR3 nucleotide sequence: TGTGCCAGCACCGGGACTAGCGGGAGAGGTGGTGAGCAGTTCTTC. Translation gives CASTGTSGRGGEQFF.

The chain combines TRBV6-4 with TRBJ1-1; TRBD1 aligns across 9 bases. There are 14 residues in the CDR3. Germline CDR1 and CDR2: MRHNA and SNTAGT. V lost 6 bases and J lost 5; bases outside the gene matches: 7. The CDR3 is CASRQGARDTEAFF. CDR3 DNA sequence: TGTGCCAGCAGACAGGGGGCGCGGGATACTGAAGCTTTCTTT.

The CDR3 region has the DNA TGTGCCAGCAGCTTTACAGGGAGCGGCAATCAGCCCCAGCATTTT. It translates to CASSFTGSGNQPQHF. The gene calls are TRBV7-9 and TRBJ1-5; TRBD1 might be the D (6 bases). CDR1 and CDR2 (germline): SEHNR, FQNEAQ (reference sequence). V was clipped by 3 bases and J by 2 bases, with 11 bases between them. This CDR3 has 15 amino acids.

The chain joins TRBV11-3 to TRBJ2-1; 7 bases line up with TRBD2. The CDR3 contains 14 residues. Germline assignment: CDR1 SGHNT and CDR2 YENEEA. V trimming: 1 base; J trimming: 7 bases; junction bases outside the gene matches: 4. The CDR3: CASSLGLATNEQFF. CDR3 nucleotide sequence: TGTGCCAGCAGCTTAGGACTAGCAACTAATGAGCAGTTCTTC.